The 17 T cell receptor beta chains presented below share a single source sample, sequenced in a study of monozygotic twins with inflammatory bowel disease. TCRdb re-analyzed the 5' RACE reads; it lists each CDR3 protein once, without DNA. The sample holds a few hundred thousand distinct CDR3 sequences. Source material: blood. Receptor source: a human donor with ulcerative colitis or Crohn's disease, or a healthy co-twin of an affected twin (not recorded which).

The V gene is TRBV6-5, the J gene TRBJ1-2; the TCRdb D gene call, TRBD1, has no DNA to confirm it. The CDR3 has 14 residues. Germline CDR1 is MNHEY and CDR2 is SVGAGI. The CDR3 loop reads CASSYSVTGVGYTF.

This chain connects TRBV2 to TRBJ1-6; TCRdb lists TRBD1, though no DNA is available to test this call. The germline CDR1 and CDR2 sequences are SNHLY and FYNNEI. The CDR3 spans 15 residues. CDR3 residues: CASRGQGGLDSPLHF.

The chain recombines TRBV6-5 with TRBJ2-3; the D call of TRBD1 rests on TCRdb alone, since no DNA is present to check it. The germline CDR1 and CDR2 sequences are MNHEY and SVGAGI. This CDR3 spans 15 amino acids. CDR3 residues: CASLLAGTHTDTQYF.

This chain connects TRBV6-1 to TRBJ2-1; TCRdb lists TRBD1, though no DNA is available to test this call. The V gene's germline CDR1 is MNHNS and CDR2 SASEGT. There are 14 residues in the CDR3. The chain's CDR3 is CASGGTGRWNEQFF.

This chain links TRBV18 with TRBJ2-2. The germline gives CDR1 KGHSH, CDR2 LQKENI. The CDR3 contains 14 residues. The CDR3 here is CASSPRRNTGELFF. Looking up the rest from reference TRBV18 and TRBJ2-2 gives the full variable domain: NAGVMQNPRHLVRRRGQEARLRCSPMKGHSHVYWYRQLPEEGLKFMVYLQKENIIDESGMPKERFSAEFPKEGPSILRIQQVVRGDSAAYFCASSPRRNTGELFFGEGSRLTVL.

The chain has TRBV5-5 and TRBJ2-5. The V gene's germline CDR1 is SGHKS and CDR2 YYEKEE (reference sequence). The CDR3 runs 12 residues. The CDR3: CASSRYQETQYF.

The chain couples TRBV15 to TRBJ2-5; the D call from TCRdb, TRBD1, cannot be confirmed without DNA. The CDR3 covers 16 residues. Germline CDR1 is LNHNV and CDR2 is YYDKDF (reference sequence). CDR3 sequence: CATSRGGGQTQETQYF.

CDR3 sequence reads: CASSMNDRHNEQFF. This chain connects TRBV19 to TRBJ2-1; TCRdb returns TRBD1, unconfirmable since there is no DNA. The CDR3 has 14 residues. CDR1 and CDR2 from the germline V gene are LNHDA and SQIVND (reference sequence).

This chain joins TRBV20-1 and TRBJ2-3; TCRdb proposes TRBD2, but this gene call is untestable without DNA. Germline CDR1 reads DFQATT; CDR2 reads SNEGSKA (reference sequence). The CDR3 contains 16 residues. CDR3: CSARASAGTSTDTQYF.

The chain couples TRBV7-2 to TRBJ2-7; with no DNA, the TCRdb D assignment of TRBD1 cannot be verified. This CDR3 has 15 amino acids. Germline V gene lookup returns CDR1 SGHTA and CDR2 FQGNSA. Here the CDR3 reads CASSLVQGPFGEQYF.

The J gene is TRBJ2-3, the V gene TRBV7-2; TCRdb's assignment of TRBD2 cannot be checked, as there is no DNA. CDR1 and CDR2 from the germline V gene are SGHTA and FQGNSA. The CDR3 totals 15 residues. The CDR3 spells CASSLSLTRGGAQYF.

The rearrangement links TRBV19 to TRBJ2-1; TCRdb reports TRBD1, a call that lacks DNA to check it against. Germline CDR1 is LNHDA and CDR2 is SQIVND (reference sequence). This CDR3 is 12 amino acids long. The CDR3 reads CASNQGINEQFF.

The rearrangement links TRBV15 to TRBJ1-3; the D gene TCRdb calls, TRBD1, cannot be checked with no DNA. Per the germline V gene, CDR1 is LNHNV and CDR2 is YYDKDF (reference sequence). The CDR3 contains 18 residues. CDR3 loop: CATSRPRQGHHSGNTIYF.

The V call is TRBV7-2, the J call TRBJ1-4. This CDR3 has 14 residues. Germline V CDR1 and CDR2: SGHTA, FQGNSA. The CDR3 sequence is CASSLGVTNEKLFF.

The J gene is TRBJ2-3, the V gene TRBV3-1; absent DNA, TCRdb's TRBD2 call cannot be checked. Germline V gives CDR1 LGHDT, CDR2 YNNKEL (reference sequence). This CDR3 is 16 amino acids long. The CDR3 sequence is CASSQEFRDLTDTQYF.

The chain joins TRBV19 to TRBJ2-4; without DNA, the TCRdb call of TRBD1 cannot be checked. CDR1 is LNHDA and CDR2 is SQIVND in the germline V gene (reference sequence). CDR3 length equals 13 residues. CDR3 protein: CASSPGRRDIQYF.

The chain uses TRBV4-2 and TRBJ1-2; TCRdb returns TRBD1, unconfirmable since there is no DNA. This CDR3 is 15 amino acids long. The germline V gene encodes CDR1 LGHNA and CDR2 YNFKEQ. CDR3 protein: CASSLLIEYAHGYTF.